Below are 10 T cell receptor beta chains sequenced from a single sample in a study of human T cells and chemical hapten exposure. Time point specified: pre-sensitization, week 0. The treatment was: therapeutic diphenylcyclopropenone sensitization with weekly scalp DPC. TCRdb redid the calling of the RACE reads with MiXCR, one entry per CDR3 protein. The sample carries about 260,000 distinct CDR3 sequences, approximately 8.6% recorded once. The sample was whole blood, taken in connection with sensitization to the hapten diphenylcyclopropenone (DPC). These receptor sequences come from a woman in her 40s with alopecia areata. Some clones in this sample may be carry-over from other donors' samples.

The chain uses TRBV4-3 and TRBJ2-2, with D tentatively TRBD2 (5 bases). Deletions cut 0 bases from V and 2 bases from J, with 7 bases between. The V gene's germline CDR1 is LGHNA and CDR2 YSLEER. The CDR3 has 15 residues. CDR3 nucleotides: TGCGCCAGCAGCCAAGACAGACTAAACACCGGGGAGCTGTTTTTT. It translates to CASSQDRLNTGELFF.

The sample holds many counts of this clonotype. For the CDR3, the DNA is TGTGCCATTTCCCGGGGGTACCAAGAGACCCAGTACTTC. The encoded protein is CAISRGYQETQYF. The V and J genes are TRBV7-8 and TRBJ2-5; TRBD2 is a possible D gene (6 bases). The germline V gene has CDR1 SGHVS and CDR2 FQNEAQ. CDR3 length: 13 amino acids. Between the trimmed V and J ends, which lost 10 bases and 0 bases, there was a span of 12 bases. Full variable domain (remainder filled in from reference TRBV7-8 and TRBJ2-5): GAGVSQSPRYKVAKRGQDVALRCDPISGHVSLFWYQQALGQGPEFLTYFQNEAQLDKSGLPSDRFFAERPEGSVSTLKIQRTQQEDSAVYLCAISRGYQETQYFGPGTRLLVL.

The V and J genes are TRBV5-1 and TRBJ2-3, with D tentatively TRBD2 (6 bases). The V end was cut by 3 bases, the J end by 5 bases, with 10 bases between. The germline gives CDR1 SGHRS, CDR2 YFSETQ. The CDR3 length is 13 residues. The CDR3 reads CASSWASEDTQYF. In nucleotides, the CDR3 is TGCGCCAGCAGCTGGGCTAGCGAAGATACGCAGTATTTT.

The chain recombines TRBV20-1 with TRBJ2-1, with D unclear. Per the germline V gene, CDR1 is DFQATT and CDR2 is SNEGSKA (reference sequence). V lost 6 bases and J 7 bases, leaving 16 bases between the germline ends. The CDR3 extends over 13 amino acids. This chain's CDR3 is CSAPRSSVNEQFF. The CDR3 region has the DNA TGCAGTGCCCCTCGAAGTTCGGTTAATGAGCAGTTCTTC.

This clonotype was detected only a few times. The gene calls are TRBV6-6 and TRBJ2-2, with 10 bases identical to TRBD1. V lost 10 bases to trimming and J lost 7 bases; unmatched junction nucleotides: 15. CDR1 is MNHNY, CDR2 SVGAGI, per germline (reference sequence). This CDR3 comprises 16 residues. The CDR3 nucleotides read TGTGCCACCCCCTCATCCGGGACAGGGGCGGTCGGGGAGCTGTTTTTT. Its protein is CATPSSGTGAVGELFF.

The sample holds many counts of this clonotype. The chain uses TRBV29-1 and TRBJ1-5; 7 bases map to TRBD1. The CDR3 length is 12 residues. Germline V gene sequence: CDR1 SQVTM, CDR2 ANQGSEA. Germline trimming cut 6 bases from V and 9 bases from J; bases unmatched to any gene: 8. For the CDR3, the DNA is TGCAGCGTCGGACAGGCTAAGGGGCCCCAGCATTTT. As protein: CSVGQAKGPQHF.

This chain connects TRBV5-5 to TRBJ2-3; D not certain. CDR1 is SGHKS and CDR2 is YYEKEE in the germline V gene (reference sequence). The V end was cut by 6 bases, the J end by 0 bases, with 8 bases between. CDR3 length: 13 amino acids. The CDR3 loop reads CASKQPSTDTQYF. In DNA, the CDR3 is TGTGCCAGCAAACAGCCGAGCACAGATACGCAGTATTTT.

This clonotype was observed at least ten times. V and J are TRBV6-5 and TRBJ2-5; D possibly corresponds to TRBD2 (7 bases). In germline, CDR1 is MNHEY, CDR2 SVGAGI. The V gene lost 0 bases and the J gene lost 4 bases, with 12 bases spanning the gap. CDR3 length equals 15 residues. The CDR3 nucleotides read TGTGCCAGCAGTTACTCCGGGGGGCTCGGAGAGACCCAGTACTTC. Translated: CASSYSGGLGETQYF.

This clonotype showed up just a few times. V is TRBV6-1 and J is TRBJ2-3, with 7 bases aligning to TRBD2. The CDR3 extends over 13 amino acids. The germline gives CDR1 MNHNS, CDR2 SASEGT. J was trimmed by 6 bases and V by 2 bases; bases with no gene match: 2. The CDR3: CASSESGGDTQYF. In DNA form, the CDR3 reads TGTGCCAGCAGTGAATCGGGAGGCGATACGCAGTATTTT.

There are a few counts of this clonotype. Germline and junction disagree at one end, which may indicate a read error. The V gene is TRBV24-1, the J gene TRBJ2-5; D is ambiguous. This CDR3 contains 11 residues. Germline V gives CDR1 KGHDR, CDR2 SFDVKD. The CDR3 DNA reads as TGTGCCACCAGTGATTTGCCAGGACCGGACTTC. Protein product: CATSDLPGPDF.